A selection of T cell receptor beta chains follows, all from one sample in a study of CD8+CD57+ T cells in acquired aplastic anemia. TCRdb itself ran the reads through MiXCR, one entry per CDR3 protein. The sample lists about 170,000 distinct CDR3 sequences; 35% to 55% were seen once. The sequenced sample consisted of sorted CD4+, CD8+, or CD8+CD57+ T cells (not recorded which) from PBMCs. These receptors came from a human donor in good health. Both conserved end residues are trimmed from each CDR3. The size entry is marked missing in some rows and otherwise reads once, few, many or a size class.

abundance,j_gene,len,v_gene,CDR3aa
many,TRBJ2-7,12,TRBV7-9,ASSFSGTEYEQY
.,TRBJ1-1,10,TRBV19,ASNLWGTEAF
few,TRBJ2-2,9,TRBV10-3,AISSTGELF
few,TRBJ2-7,9,TRBV12-3/TRBV12-4,ASSSIHEQY
many,TRBJ1-2,11,TRBV20-1,SAPTGSFYGYT
.,TRBJ1-1,12,TRBV2,ANSGQPMNTEAL
.,TRBJ2-5,13,TRBV7-9,ASSFVAGGPETQY
many,TRBJ1-2,13,TRBV5-5,ASSLVGSGAYGYT
.,TRBJ2-1,13,TRBV20-1,SAESRDRAYNEQF
.,TRBJ1-1,10,TRBV7-9,ASKQGSTEAF
.,TRBJ2-3,16,TRBV4-3,ASSQEGGSGGNTDTQY